The subject of this entry is one T cell receptor (beta chain). V dropped 7 bases and J dropped 11; count of bases not matched to a gene: 8. Germline CDR1 is MDHEN and CDR2 is SYDVKM. CDR3 length: 14 amino acids. The sample is drawn from a study of cytomegalovirus exposure and HLA in healthy donors. With 60 Vbeta and 13 Jbeta primers, the PCR was carried out. Only in-frame clones appear in the TCRdb table, and some are missing; sequencing was by immunoSEQ multiplex PCR. The data hold more than 150,000 clones, with around 76% observed a single time. The sequenced material came from PBMCs. The chain has TRBV28 and TRBJ1-6; 10 nucleotides agree with TRBD1. This receptor was taken from a woman under 40 in good health and CMV-seropositive. The CDR3 coding sequence is TGTGCCAGCACCTCGGACAGGGGGAAGACACCCCTCCACTTT. Its protein is CASTSDRGKTPLHF.